The entry below describes one T cell receptor beta chain. Trimming stripped 7 bases from V and 1 base from J, with 23 bases between. CDR1 and CDR2 from the germline V gene are LGHNT and FRNRAP. This CDR3 has 17 residues. This entry belongs to a study of shared clonotypes between healthy human individuals. Evenly divided among several immunoSEQ plates was the genomic DNA of each subset. Some clones are missing from TCRdb's copy, which holds only in-frame ones; the method was immunoSEQ multiplex PCR. Of under 600,000 clones listed, about 75% were seen once; the top ten hold approximately 12%. Each sample came from a Caucasian adult donor living in Nashville, Tennessee.

The chain is built from TRBV12-5 and TRBJ2-7; TRBD1 is a possible D gene (6 bases). This TCR was recovered from a middle-aged woman in good health. Some clones in this sample may be carry-over from other donors' samples. Sample: PBMCs. CDR3 sequence (DNA): TGTGCTAGTGCCACCCCATCGGGGATGGGGGCATCCTACGAGCAGTACTTC. Translated, it gives CASATPSGMGASYEQYF. Combining the CDR3 with reference TRBV12-5 and TRBJ2-7 gives the whole variable domain DARVTQTPRHKVTEMGQEVTMRCQPILGHNTVFWYRQTMMQGLELLAYFRNRAPLDDSGMPKDRFSAEMPDATLATLKIQPSEPRDSAVYFCASATPSGMGASYEQYFGPGTRLTVT.